This T cell receptor (beta chain) was found in a study of CD8 T cells in ankylosing spondylitis (dated by TCRdb to about 2017). Regarding the complete study: The study set out to find disease-linked TCR variants by profiling T cell receptor beta repertoires in ankylosing spondylitis patients and healthy donors. The whole study cohort included some 100 healthy donors and under 30 ankylosing spondylitis patients. Peripheral blood was sampled, and synovial fluid was also collected from ankylosing spondylitis patients. The investigation overall reported the following: Some TCR beta motif variants had previously been reported in synovial fluid and blood of reactive arthritis patients, which suggested common disease-initiation mechanisms. A TCR beta motif made up of fewer than 10 highly homologous amino acid variants appeared to be characteristic of blood from ankylosing spondylitis patients. According to the report, matched synovial fluid samples from ankylosing spondylitis patients were significantly enriched for the disease-linked clones. A CD8+ phenotype was shown by the disease-linked clones, which were found at relatively low frequencies in peripheral blood.

Reading the germline V gene gives CDR1 MNHNS and CDR2 SASEGT. The CDR3 sequence holds 14 residues, the cysteine and phenylalanine included. Kept here is only the CDR3 DNA, which spans 42 bases and is read in frame from base 1. Trimming removed 10 bases from V and 1 base from J, leaving 13 bases between the germline ends. Sequencing instrument: Illumina HiSeq 2500. TCR beta libraries were prepared by quantitative 5'-RACE with molecular barcodes. On the study's bioinformatics: A new computational method based on a probabilistic model of VDJ rearrangement was used to identify disease-linked TCR variants. TCRdb took the public reads, trimmed them with fastp at Q25, ran MiXCR for clone calling and kept in-frame beta chains. Rows with a matching CDR3 protein are joined into one entry that keeps the most common DNA and genes. TCRdb, rather than the study authors, made the V and J calls. The sample table records a few hundred thousand distinct CDR3 sequences; about 10% of these occur just once. The top ten hold under 25% of the sample.

This clonotype occurred many times. Its antigen is unknown. No base quality values were provided; no much bigger clone lies one nucleotide off. The chain was built from TRBV6-1 and TRBJ2-2; a weak D assignment points to TRBD1 (6 bases agree). The sample comprised blood, either unsorted or a sorted T cell fraction (not recorded which). This sequence originates from a male donor with ankylosing spondylitis or in good health (not recorded which). The CDR3 amino acid sequence is: CATMQDRNTGELFF. The sequenced DNA: TGTGCCACCATGCAGGACAGGAACACCGGGGAGCTGTTTTTT.